These 2 T cell receptor beta chains originate from one sample sequenced in a study of OX40 agonist ivuxolimab in advanced cancers. Here immunoSEQ multiplex PCR was the method, and the copy in TCRdb shows in-frame clones only, minus some. The profile covers around 12,000 clones, with around 72% appearing a single time and less than 20% taken by the ten largest. This material consisted of CD4+ or CD8+ T cells sorted from blood, taken in a trial of the OX40 agonist ivuxolimab. The receptors stem from an adult with an advanced solid tumor such as melanoma, head and neck, liver or kidney cancer.

The genes are TRBV9 and TRBJ2-5; TRBD1 agrees at 12 bases. The CDR3 is 17 amino acids. J lost 4 bases, V lost 4 bases, and 11 bases had no gene match. Germline V gene lookup returns CDR1 SGDLS and CDR2 YYNGEE. CDR3 bases: TGTGCCAGCAGCTCTCACGGGACAGGGGGCGAGGGAGAGACCCAGTACTTC. Protein: CASSSHGTGGEGETQYF.

The chain's CDR3 is CASSETGESTEAFF. The CDR3 DNA sequence: TGTGCCAGCAGTGAGACAGGGGAGAGCACTGAAGCTTTCTTT. This sequence joins TRBV6-1 and TRBJ1-1; 8 positions agree with TRBD1. The ends lost 3 bases at V and 4 bases at J; junction bases unmatched: 4. The CDR3 runs 14 residues. Germline CDR1 and CDR2: MNHNS and SASEGT.